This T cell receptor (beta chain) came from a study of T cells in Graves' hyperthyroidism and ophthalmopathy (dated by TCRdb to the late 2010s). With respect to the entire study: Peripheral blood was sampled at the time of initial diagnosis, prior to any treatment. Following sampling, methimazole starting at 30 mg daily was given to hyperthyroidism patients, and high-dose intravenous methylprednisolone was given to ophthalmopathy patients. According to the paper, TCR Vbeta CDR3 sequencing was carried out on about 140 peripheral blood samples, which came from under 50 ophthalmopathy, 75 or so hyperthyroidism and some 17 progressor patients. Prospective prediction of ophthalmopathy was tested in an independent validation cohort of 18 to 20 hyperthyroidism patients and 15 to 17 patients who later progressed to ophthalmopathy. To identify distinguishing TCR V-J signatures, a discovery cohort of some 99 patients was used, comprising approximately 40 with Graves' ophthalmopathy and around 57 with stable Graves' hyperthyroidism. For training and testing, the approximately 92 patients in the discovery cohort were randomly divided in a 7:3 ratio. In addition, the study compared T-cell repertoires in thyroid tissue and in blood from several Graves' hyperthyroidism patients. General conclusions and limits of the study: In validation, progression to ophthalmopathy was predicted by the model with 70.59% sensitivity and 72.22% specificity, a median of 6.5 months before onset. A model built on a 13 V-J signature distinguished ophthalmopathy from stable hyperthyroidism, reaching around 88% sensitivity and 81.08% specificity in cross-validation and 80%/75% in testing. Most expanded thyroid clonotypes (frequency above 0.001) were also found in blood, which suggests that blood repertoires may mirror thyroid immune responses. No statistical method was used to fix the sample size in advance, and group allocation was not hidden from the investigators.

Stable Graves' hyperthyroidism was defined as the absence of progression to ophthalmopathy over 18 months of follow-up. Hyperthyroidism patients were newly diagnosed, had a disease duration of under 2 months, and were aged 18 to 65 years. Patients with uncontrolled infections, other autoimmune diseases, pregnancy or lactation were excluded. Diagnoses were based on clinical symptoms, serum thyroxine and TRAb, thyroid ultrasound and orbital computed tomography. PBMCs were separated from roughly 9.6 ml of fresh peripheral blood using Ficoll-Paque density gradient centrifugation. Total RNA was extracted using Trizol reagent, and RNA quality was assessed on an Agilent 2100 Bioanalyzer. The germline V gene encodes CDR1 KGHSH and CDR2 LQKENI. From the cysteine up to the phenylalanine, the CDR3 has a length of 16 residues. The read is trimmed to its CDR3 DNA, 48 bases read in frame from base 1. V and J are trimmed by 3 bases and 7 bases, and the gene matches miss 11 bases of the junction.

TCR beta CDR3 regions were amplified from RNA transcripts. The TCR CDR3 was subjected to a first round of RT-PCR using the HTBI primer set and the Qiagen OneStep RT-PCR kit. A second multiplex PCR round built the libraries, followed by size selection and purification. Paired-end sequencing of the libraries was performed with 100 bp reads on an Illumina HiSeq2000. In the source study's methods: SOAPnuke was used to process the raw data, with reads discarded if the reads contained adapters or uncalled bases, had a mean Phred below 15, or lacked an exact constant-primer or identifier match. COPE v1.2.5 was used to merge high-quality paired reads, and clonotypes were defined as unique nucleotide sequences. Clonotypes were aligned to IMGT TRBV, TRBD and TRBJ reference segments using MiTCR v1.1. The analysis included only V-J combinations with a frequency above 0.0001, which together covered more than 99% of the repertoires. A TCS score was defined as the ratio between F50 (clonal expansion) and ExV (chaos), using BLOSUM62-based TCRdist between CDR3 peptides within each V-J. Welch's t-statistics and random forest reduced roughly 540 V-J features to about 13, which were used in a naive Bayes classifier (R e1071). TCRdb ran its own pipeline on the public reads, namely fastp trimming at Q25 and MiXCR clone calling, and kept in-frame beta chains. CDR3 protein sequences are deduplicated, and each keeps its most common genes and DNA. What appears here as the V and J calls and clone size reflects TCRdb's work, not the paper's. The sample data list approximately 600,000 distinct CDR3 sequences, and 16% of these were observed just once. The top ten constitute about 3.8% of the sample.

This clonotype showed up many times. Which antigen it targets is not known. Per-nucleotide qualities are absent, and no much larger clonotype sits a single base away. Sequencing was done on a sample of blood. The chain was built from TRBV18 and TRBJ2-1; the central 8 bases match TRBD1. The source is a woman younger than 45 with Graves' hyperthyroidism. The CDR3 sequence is CASSPWGTGQSNEQFF. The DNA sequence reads TGTGCCAGCTCACCCTGGGGGACAGGACAATCAAATGAGCAGTTCTTC.